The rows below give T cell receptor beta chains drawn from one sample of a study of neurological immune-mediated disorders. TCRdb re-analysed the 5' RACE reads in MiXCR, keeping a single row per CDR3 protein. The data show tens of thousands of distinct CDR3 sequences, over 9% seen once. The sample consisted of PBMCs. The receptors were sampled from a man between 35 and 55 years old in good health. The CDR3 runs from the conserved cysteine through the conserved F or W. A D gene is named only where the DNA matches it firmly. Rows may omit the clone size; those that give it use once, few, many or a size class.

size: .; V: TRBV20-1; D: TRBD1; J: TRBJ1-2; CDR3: CSALEGARYGYTF; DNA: TGCAGTGCTTTAGAGGGGGCGCGGTATGGCTACACCTTC
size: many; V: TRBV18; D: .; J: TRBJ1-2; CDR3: CASSPLGGQNNYGYTF; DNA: TGTGCCAGCTCACCACTCGGAGGGCAGAATAACTATGGCTACACCTTC
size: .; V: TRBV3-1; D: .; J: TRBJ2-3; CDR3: CASSPREKDTQYF; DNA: TGTGCCAGCAGCCCCAGGGAAAAAGATACGCAGTATTTT
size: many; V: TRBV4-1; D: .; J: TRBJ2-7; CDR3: CASSLQPAYEQYF; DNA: TGCGCCAGCAGCCTCCAGCCAGCCTACGAGCAGTACTTC
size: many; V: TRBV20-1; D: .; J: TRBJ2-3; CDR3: CSAARGWGSTDTQYF; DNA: TGCAGTGCTGCCCGGGGTTGGGGGAGCACAGATACGCAGTATTTT
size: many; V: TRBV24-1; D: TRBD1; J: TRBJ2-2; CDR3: CATSDRDRGTGELFF; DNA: TGTGCCACCAGTGACCGGGACAGGGGAACCGGGGAGCTGTTTTTT
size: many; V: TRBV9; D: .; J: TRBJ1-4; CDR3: CASSVVPGPNEKLFF; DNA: TGTGCCAGCAGCGTAGTCCCGGGACCCAATGAAAAACTGTTTTTT
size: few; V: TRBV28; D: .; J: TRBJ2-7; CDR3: CASSRDLGTYEQYF; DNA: TGTGCCAGCAGCCGGGACCTTGGGACCTACGAGCAGTACTTC
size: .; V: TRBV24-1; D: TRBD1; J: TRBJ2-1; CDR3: CATRGTGANEQFF; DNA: TGTGCCACCAGAGGGACAGGGGCCAATGAGCAGTTCTTC
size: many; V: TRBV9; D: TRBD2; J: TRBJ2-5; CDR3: CASNTPLAGQETQYF; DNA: TGTGCCAGCAACACCCCGCTAGCGGGACAAGAGACCCAGTACTTC
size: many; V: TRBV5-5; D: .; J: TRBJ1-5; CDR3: CASSLDSSLGNQPQHF; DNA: TGTGCCAGCAGCTTGGATTCCAGTCTTGGGAATCAGCCCCAGCATTTT
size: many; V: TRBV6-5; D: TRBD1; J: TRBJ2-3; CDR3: CASTSWDRGTDTQYF; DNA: TGTGCCAGCACCTCATGGGACAGGGGAACAGATACGCAGTATTTT
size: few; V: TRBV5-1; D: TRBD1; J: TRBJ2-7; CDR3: CASSPGTEWHEQYF; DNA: TGCGCCAGCAGCCCTGGGACAGAATGGCACGAGCAGTACTTC
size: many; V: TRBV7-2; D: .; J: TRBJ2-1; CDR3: CASSIGIHNEQFF; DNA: TGTGCCAGCAGCATCGGGATTCACAATGAGCAGTTCTTC
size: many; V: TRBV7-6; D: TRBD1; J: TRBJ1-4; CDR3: CASSVGQGNEKLFF; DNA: TGTGCCAGCAGCGTGGGACAGGGAAATGAAAAACTGTTTTTT
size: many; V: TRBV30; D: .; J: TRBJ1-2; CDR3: CAWSVGRREDYGYTF; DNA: TGTGCCTGGAGTGTGGGCAGGCGGGAAGACTATGGCTACACCTTC
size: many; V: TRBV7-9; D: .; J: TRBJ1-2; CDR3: CASSLAIGTDYGYTF; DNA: TGTGCCAGCAGCTTAGCGATCGGGACTGACTATGGCTACACCTTC
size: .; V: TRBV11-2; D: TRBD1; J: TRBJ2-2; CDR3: CVSSLARGRPGDLFF; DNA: TGTGTCAGCAGCTTAGCCAGGGGGCGCCCCGGGGATCTGTTTTTT
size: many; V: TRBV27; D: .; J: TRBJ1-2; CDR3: CASSLGRTNYGYTF; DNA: TGTGCCAGCAGTTTGGGACGGACTAACTATGGCTACACCTTC
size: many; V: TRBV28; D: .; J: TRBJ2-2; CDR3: CASSQGALTNTGELFF; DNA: TGTGCCAGCAGTCAAGGGGCACTCACGAACACCGGGGAGCTGTTTTTT
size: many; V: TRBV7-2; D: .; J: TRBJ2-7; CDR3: CASSLSYGAAYEQYF; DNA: TGTGCCAGCAGCTTATCCTACGGGGCGGCCTACGAGCAGTACTTC
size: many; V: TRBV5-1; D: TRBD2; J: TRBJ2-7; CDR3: CASTGTSGLEQYF; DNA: TGCGCCAGCACCGGGACTAGCGGTCTCGAGCAGTACTTC
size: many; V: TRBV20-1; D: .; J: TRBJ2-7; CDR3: CSARDPRTASYEQYF; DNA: TGCAGTGCTAGAGATCCAAGGACTGCCTCCTACGAGCAGTACTTC
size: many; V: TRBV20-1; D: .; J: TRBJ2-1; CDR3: CSALTGTQRFNEQFF; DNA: TGCAGTGCTTTGACCGGGACTCAAAGGTTCAATGAGCAGTTCTTC
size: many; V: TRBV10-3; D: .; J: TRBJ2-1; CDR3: CAISPTLPGVGEQFF; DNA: TGTGCCATCAGCCCCACTTTGCCGGGGGTTGGAGAGCAGTTCTTC
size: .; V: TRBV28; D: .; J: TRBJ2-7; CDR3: CARRRTGVSSYEQYF; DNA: TGTGCCAGAAGGCGGACGGGGGTTAGCTCCTACGAGCAGTACTTC
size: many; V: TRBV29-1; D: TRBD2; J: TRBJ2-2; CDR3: CSVGTSGANTGELFF; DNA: TGCAGCGTAGGTACTAGCGGTGCCAACACCGGGGAGCTGTTTTTT
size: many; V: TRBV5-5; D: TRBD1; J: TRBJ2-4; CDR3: CASSISTGLDIQYF; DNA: TGTGCCAGCAGCATATCGACAGGGCTGGACATTCAGTACTTC
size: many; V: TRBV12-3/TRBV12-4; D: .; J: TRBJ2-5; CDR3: CASRPPQAGETQYF; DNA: TGTGCCAGCAGGCCCCCTCAAGCTGGGGAGACCCAGTACTTC
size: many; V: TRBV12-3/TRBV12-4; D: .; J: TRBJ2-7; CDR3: CASSLDSSYEQYF; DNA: TGTGCCAGCAGTTTAGACTCTTCCTACGAGCAGTACTTC
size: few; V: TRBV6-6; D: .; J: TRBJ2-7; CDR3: CASSRPEGRYEQYF; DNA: TGTGCCAGCAGCCGCCCCGAAGGGCGCTACGAGCAGTACTTC
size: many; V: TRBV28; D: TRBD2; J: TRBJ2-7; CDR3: CASRLADPYEQYF; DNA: TGTGCCAGTCGACTAGCGGACCCCTACGAGCAGTACTTC
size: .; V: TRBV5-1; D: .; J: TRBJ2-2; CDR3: CASSPGQSTGELFF; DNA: TGCGCCAGCAGCCCAGGACAGTCCACCGGGGAGCTGTTTTTT
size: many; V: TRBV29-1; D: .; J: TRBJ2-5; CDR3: CSVENPEGQYF; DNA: TGCAGCGTTGAGAACCCGGAGGGACAGTACTTC
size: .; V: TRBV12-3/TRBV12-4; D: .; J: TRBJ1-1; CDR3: CASSLDQGLNTEAFF; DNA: TGTGCCAGCAGTTTAGATCAGGGCTTGAACACTGAAGCTTTCTTT
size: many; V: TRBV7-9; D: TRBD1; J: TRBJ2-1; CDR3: CASSLVLSGQGGSEQFF; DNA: TGTGCCAGCAGCTTAGTATTATCGGGACAGGGGGGAAGTGAGCAGTTCTTC
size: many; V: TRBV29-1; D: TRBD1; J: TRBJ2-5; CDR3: CSVENRGQGTQYF; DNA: TGCAGCGTTGAAAACAGGGGGCAGGGGACCCAGTACTTC
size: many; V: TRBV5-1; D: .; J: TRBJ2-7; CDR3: CASSGDNSLDEQYF; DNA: TGCGCCAGCAGCGGGGATAATAGTCTCGACGAGCAGTACTTC
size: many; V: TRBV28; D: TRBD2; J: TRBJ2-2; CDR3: CACLGASGGNTGELFF; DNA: TGTGCCTGCTTAGGGGCTAGCGGGGGGAACACCGGGGAGCTGTTTTTT
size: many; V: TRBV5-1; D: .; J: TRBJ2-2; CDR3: CASSFPRDQNTGELFF; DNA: TGCGCCAGCAGCTTTCCCCGGGACCAAAACACCGGGGAGCTGTTTTTT
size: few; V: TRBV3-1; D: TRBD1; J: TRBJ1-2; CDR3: CASSQVDRGRGYTF; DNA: TGTGCCAGCAGCCAAGTCGACAGGGGTAGAGGATACACCTTC
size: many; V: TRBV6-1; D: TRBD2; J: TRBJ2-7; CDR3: CASSRLRSGSSYEQYF; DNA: TGTGCCAGCAGCCGTCTTCGCAGCGGGAGTAGCTACGAGCAGTACTTC
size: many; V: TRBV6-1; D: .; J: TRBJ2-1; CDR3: CASSVLQGSEQFF; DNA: TGTGCCAGCAGCGTCCTCCAGGGTTCTGAGCAGTTCTTC
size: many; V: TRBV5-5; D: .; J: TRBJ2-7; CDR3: CASSFPLDGAEQYF; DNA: TGTGCCAGCAGCTTCCCTCTCGATGGAGCCGAGCAGTACTTC
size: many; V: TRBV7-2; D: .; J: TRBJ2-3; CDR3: CASSSNLEDTQYF; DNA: TGTGCCAGCAGCTCTAACTTGGAAGATACGCAGTATTTT
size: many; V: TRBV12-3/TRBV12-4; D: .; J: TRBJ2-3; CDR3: CASSFGLAGTQYF; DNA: TGTGCCAGCAGTTTTGGACTCGCCGGCACGCAGTATTTT
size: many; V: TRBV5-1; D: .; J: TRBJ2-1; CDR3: CASSLETGGGRNEQFF; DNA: TGCGCCAGCAGCTTGGAAACAGGGGGGGGACGCAATGAGCAGTTCTTC
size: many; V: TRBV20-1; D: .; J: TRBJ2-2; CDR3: CSARDLSGNTGELFF; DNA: TGCAGTGCTAGAGATCTCTCGGGGAACACCGGGGAGCTGTTTTTT
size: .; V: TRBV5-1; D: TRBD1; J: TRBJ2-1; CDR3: CASSYAITGENEQFF; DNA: TGCGCCAGCAGCTACGCGATCACAGGGGAAAATGAGCAGTTCTTC
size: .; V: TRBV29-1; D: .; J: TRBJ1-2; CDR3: CSVAEGYGYTF; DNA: TGCAGCGTTGCCGAGGGGTATGGCTACACCTTC
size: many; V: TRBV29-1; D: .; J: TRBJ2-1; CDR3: CSAPRGTQANEQFF; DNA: TGCAGCGCCCCGAGGGGGACCCAAGCCAATGAGCAGTTCTTC
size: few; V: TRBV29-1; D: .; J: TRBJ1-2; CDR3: CSVSGGGVEGYTF; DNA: TGCAGCGTCTCGGGCGGTGGGGTCGAAGGCTACACCTTC
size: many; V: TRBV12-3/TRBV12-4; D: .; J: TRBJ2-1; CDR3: CASSPTGTGGGNEQFF; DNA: TGTGCCAGCAGTCCTACGGGAACAGGGGGGGGGAATGAGCAGTTCTTC
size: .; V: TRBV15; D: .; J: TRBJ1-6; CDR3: CATSPVGNSPLHF; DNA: TGTGCCACAAGCCCCGTCGGGAATTCACCCCTCCACTTT
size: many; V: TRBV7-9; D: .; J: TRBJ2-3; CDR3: CASSPAQRADTQYF; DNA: TGTGCCAGCAGCCCGGCCCAGAGAGCAGATACGCAGTATTTT
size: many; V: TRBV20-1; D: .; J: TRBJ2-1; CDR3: CSDTATLFREQFF; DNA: TGCAGTGATACAGCGACCCTTTTTAGGGAGCAGTTCTTC